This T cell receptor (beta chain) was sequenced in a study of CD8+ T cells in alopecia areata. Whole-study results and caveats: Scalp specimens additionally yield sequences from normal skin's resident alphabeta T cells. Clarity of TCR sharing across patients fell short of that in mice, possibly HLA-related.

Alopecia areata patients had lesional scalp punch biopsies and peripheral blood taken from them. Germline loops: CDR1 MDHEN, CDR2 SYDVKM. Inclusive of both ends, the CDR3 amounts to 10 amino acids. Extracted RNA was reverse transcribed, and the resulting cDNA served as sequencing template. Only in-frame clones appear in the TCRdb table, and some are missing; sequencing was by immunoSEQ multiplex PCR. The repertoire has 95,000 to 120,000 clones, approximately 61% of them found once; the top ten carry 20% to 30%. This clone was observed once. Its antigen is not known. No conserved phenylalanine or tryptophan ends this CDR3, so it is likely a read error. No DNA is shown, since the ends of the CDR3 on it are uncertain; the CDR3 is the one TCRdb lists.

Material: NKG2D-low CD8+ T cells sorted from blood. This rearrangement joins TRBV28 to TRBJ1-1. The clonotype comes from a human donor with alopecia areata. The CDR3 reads CASGRGAGLL.